This is a list of T cell receptor beta chains from one sample in a study of T cells after yellow fever vaccination. In TCRdb, the 5' RACE reads were re-called with MiXCR into one record per CDR3 protein. Of almost 600,000 distinct CDR3 sequences listed, about 13% were seen once; the top ten hold roughly 13%. The sample in question was PBMCs, obtained on the day of the yellow fever booster vaccination. The origin of the receptors is a man aged 25-40 years who received the YFV17D yellow fever vaccine. CDR3s include the opening cysteine and the closing phenylalanine or tryptophan. A D gene is named only where the DNA matches it firmly. The size entry is marked missing in some rows and otherwise reads once, few, many or a size class.

D gene	clone size	CDR3 length	V gene	J gene	CDR3 DNA	CDR3 protein
TRBD2	NA	14	TRBV20-1	TRBJ2-7	TGCAGTGCTAGAGAGGGACTAGCCAACTTTGAGCAGTACTTC	CSAREGLANFEQYF
TRBD2	NA	14	TRBV5-4	TRBJ2-5	TGTGCCAGCAGCTCGAGGACTAGCATGGAGACCCAGTACTTC	CASSSRTSMETQYF
NA	NA	12	TRBV3-1	TRBJ2-5	TGTGCCAGCGTCCCTAAACTAGGGGCCCAGTACTTC	CASVPKLGAQYF
NA	NA	14	TRBV5-6	TRBJ1-4	TGTGCCAGCAGCTTGGCCGGGGAAGGTGAAAAACTGTTTTTT	CASSLAGEGEKLFF
NA	few	12	TRBV7-9	TRBJ2-4	TGTGCCAGCACCGGGACAAGGGACATTCAGTACTTC	CASTGTRDIQYF
TRBD1	few	15	TRBV7-9	TRBJ2-1	TGTGCCAGCAGCCCTCGGACAGGGGCCAACAATGAGCAGTTCTTC	CASSPRTGANNEQFF
NA	NA	12	TRBV5-1	TRBJ2-5	TGCGCCAGCAGCAGATCGCAAGAGACCCAGTACTTC	CASSRSQETQYF
NA	few	15	TRBV7-2	TRBJ2-6	TGTGCCAGCGATCGTTGGAGGGCTGGGGCCAACGTCCTGACTTTC	CASDRWRAGANVLTF
TRBD1	NA	17	TRBV7-9	TRBJ1-2	TGTGCCAGCAGCTCCACCCCGGGACAGGGGGCAAACTATGGCTACACCTTC	CASSSTPGQGANYGYTF
NA	few	15	TRBV7-9	TRBJ2-3	TGTGCCAGCAGCTTAGCGGAGCAACCCACAGATACGCAGTATTTT	CASSLAEQPTDTQYF
NA	few	14	TRBV24-1	TRBJ2-1	TGTGCCACCAGTGCCCGAGGACAAATTAATGAGCAGTTCTTC	CATSARGQINEQFF
NA	many	15	TRBV5-1	TRBJ2-2	TGCGCCAGCAGCTTGGCCGGACCGAACACCGGGGAGCTGTTTTTT	CASSLAGPNTGELFF
NA	few	16	TRBV6-5	TRBJ2-5	TGTGCCAGCAGTTACGGGGGCGGGATGTACCAAGAGACCCAGTACTTC	CASSYGGGMYQETQYF
NA	many	12	TRBV29-1	TRBJ2-1	TGCAGCGTTAGGACCGGGTACAATGAGCAGTTCTTC	CSVRTGYNEQFF
TRBD2	NA	16	TRBV6-1	TRBJ2-5	TGTGCCAGCACCACAGGACTAGCGGGAGGACAAGAGACCCAGTACTTC	CASTTGLAGGQETQYF
TRBD2	few	16	TRBV6-5	TRBJ2-1	TGTGCCAGCAGTTACGAACCTAGCGGGACCTACAATGAGCAGTTCTTC	CASSYEPSGTYNEQFF
NA	few	14	TRBV6-1	TRBJ1-1	TGTGCCAGCCGCCTGGGAGGCGGGGGCACTGAAGCTTTCTTT	CASRLGGGGTEAFF
NA	few	14	TRBV19	TRBJ2-3	TGTGCCAGTAGTACGACAGGACGCACAGATACGCAGTATTTT	CASSTTGRTDTQYF
TRBD2	few	16	TRBV20-1	TRBJ2-7	TGCAGTGCTAGAGGCGGGACTAGCGGGTCCTTGGGGGAGCAGTACTTC	CSARGGTSGSLGEQYF
NA	few	14	TRBV6-1	TRBJ2-5	TGTGCCAGCAGTCTCGGCTGGTCGAAAGAGACCCAGTACTTC	CASSLGWSKETQYF
NA	once	13	TRBV20-1	TRBJ1-2	TGCAGTGCTAGAGGCCGGGACCCCGCGGGCTACACCTTC	CSARGRDPAGYTF
NA	few	14	TRBV28	TRBJ2-7	TGTGCCAGCAGTAGGACAGTCCCCAGGGGCGAGCAGTACTTC	CASSRTVPRGEQYF
NA	few	13	TRBV29-1	TRBJ2-1	TGCAGCGTTGGGGCCCAGCTAACCATGAGCACGTTCTTC	CSVGAQLTMSTFF
TRBD1	few	15	TRBV28	TRBJ2-7	TGTGCCAGCAGTCGCACAGGGGGCCTGGGTGGGGAGCAGTACTTC	CASSRTGGLGGEQYF
NA	many	12	TRBV14	TRBJ2-7	TGTGCCAGCAGCCAAGATCCGAACGAGCAGTACTTC	CASSQDPNEQYF
NA	NA	15	TRBV29-1	TRBJ2-1	TGCAGCGTTGACACCGGGACCCATACCCTCAATGAGCAGTTCTTC	CSVDTGTHTLNEQFF
TRBD2	NA	15	TRBV20-1	TRBJ2-2	TGCAGTGCTAGTGGGACTAGCGGGAACACCGGGGAGCTGTTTTTT	CSASGTSGNTGELFF
TRBD2	few	17	TRBV20-1	TRBJ2-3	TGCAGTGCTAGCGATGGACTAGCGGGAGGGCCCGGAGATACGCAGTATTTT	CSASDGLAGGPGDTQYF
TRBD2	NA	17	TRBV10-3	TRBJ2-1	TGTGCCATCAGTGACCATCGGGGTAGCGGGAGGCCGGGTGAGCAGTTCTTC	CAISDHRGSGRPGEQFF
NA	NA	15	TRBV7-6	TRBJ1-6	TGTGCCAGCAGCTTAGCTGGGACGGGAAATTCACCCCTCCACTTT	CASSLAGTGNSPLHF
TRBD2	few	16	TRBV20-1	TRBJ2-2	TGCAGTGCTAGGGTTAGCGGGAGCCAGAACACCGGGGAGCTGTTTTTT	CSARVSGSQNTGELFF
NA	NA	14	TRBV29-1	TRBJ2-2	TGCAGCGTTGTCGGCGTGAGTGGCACCGGGGAGCTGTTTTTT	CSVVGVSGTGELFF
NA	NA	15	TRBV12-3/TRBV12-4	TRBJ2-2	TGTGCCAGCAGTTTCCGACTAGTTTTCACCGGGGAGCTGTTTTTT	CASSFRLVFTGELFF
TRBD2	NA	16	TRBV4-3	TRBJ2-7	TGCGCCAGCAGCCAAGGGAGCGGGAGGTCGATGTACGAGCAGTACTTC	CASSQGSGRSMYEQYF
NA	few	15	TRBV9	TRBJ2-7	TGTGCCAGCAGCGTAGACATGACTACCTCTACCGAGCAGTACTTC	CASSVDMTTSTEQYF
NA	few	16	TRBV14	TRBJ2-1	TGTGCCAGCAGCCCCCTTAGCAGGGTGATCTACAATGAGCAGTTCTTC	CASSPLSRVIYNEQFF